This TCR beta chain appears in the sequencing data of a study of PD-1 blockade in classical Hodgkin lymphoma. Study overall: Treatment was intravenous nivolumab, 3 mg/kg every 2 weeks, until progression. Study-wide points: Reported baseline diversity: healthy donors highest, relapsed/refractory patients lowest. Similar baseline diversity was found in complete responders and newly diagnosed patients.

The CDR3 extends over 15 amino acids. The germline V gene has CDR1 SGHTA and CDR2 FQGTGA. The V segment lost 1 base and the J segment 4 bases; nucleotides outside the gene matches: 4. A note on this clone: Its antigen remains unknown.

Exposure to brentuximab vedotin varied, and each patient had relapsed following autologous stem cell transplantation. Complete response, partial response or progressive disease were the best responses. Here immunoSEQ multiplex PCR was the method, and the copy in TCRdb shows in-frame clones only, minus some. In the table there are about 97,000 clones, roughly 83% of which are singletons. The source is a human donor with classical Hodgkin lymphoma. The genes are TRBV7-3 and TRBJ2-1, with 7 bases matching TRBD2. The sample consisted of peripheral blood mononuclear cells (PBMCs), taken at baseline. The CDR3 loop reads CASSLMLAAYNEQFF. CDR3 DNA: TGTGCCAGCAGCTTAATGCTAGCGGCATACAATGAGCAGTTCTTC.